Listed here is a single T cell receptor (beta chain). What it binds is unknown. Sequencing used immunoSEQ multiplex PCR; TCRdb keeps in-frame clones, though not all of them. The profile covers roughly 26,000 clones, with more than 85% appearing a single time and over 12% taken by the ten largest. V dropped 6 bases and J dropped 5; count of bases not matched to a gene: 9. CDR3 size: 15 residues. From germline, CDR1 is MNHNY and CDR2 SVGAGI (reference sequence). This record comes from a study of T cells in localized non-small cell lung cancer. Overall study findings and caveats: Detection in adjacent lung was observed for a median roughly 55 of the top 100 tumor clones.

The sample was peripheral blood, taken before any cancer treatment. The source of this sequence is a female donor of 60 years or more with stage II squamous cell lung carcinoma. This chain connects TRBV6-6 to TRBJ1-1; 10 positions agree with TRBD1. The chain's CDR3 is CASSGTGATGTEAFF. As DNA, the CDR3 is TGTGCCAGCAGCGGGACAGGGGCCACGGGGACTGAAGCTTTCTTT.